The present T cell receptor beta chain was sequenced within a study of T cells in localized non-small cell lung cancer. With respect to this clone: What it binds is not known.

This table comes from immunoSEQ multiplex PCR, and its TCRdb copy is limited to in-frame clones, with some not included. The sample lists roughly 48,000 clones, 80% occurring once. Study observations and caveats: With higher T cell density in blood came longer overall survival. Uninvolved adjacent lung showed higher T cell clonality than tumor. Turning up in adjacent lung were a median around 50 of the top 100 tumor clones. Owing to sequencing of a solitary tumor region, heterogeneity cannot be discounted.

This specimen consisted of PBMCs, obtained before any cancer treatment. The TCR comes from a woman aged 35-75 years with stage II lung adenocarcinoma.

This CDR3 is CASSVAAGVLNTEAFF. CDR3 DNA: TGTGCCAGCAGCGTAGCGGCGGGGGTCTTGAACACTGAAGCTTTCTTT. The V and J genes are TRBV9 and TRBJ1-1; maybe TRBD1 (5 bases). Germline CDR1 is SGDLS and CDR2 is YYNGEE. The CDR3 totals 16 residues. Trimming took off 0 bases at V and 0 bases at J, with 12 bases between the two ends. The variable domain in full, completed from reference TRBV9 and TRBJ1-1, reads DSGVTQTPKHLITATGQRVTLRCSPRSGDLSVYWYQQSLDQGLQFLIQYYNGEERAKGNILERFSAQQFPDLHSELNLSSLELGDSALYFCASSVAAGVLNTEAFFGQGTRLTVV.